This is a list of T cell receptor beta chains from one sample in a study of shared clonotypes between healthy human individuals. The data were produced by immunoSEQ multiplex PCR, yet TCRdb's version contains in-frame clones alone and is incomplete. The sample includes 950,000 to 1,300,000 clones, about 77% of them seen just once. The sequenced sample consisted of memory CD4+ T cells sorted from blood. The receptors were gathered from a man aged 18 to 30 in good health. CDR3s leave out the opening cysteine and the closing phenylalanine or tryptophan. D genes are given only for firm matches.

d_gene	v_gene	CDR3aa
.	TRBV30	ALTPGQGTYNEQF
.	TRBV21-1	ASSKTGLNTEAF
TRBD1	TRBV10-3	ATRQGDYEQY
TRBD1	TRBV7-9	ASSSGQKNEKLF
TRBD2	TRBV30	AWSVQAGVHHEQF
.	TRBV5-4	ASSSQGDTQY
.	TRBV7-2	ASSLGQKETQY
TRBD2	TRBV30	AWSALAGGSHEQY
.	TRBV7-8	ASSLGRLFTDTQY
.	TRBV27	ASSWGGTADTQY
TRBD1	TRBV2	ASSSQGQGARTDTQY
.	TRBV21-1	ASSYTYEQY
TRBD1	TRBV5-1	ASSVQGESYNSPLH
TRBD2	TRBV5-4	ASSRSGGNTGELF
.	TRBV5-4	ASSTTRGGYNEQF